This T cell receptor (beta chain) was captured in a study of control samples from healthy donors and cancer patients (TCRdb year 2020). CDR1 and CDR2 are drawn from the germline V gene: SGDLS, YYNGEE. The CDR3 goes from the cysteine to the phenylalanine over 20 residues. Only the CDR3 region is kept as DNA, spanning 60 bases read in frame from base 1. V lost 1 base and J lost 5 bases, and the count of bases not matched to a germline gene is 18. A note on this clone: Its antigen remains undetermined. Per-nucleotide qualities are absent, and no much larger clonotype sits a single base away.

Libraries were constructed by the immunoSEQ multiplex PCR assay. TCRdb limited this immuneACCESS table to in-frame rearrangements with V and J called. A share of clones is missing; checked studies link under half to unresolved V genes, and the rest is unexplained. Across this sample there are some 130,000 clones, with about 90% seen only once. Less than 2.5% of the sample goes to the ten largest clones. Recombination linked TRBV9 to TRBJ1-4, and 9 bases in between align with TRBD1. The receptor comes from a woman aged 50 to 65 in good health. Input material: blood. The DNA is TGTGCCAGCAGCGTATTCCCCCTCGATTTGGACAGGGGAGAAAATGAAAAACTGTTTTTT. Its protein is CASSVFPLDLDRGENEKLFF.